Listed below are T cell receptor beta chains from one sample, sequenced in a study of cytomegalovirus exposure and HLA in healthy donors. The protocol was immunoSEQ multiplex PCR, while the TCRdb copy is restricted to in-frame clones and leaves out a portion. The repertoire includes around 100,000 clones, around 60% of them detected once, and approximately 3.9% sits in the top ten. Specimen: PBMCs. The receptors shown here come from a man aged 30-40 years in good health and CMV-seropositive. Each CDR3 is given with its conserved first and last residue. The D gene is left open where the match is weak. Part of the rows lack a size; the others show once, few, many or a class for expanded clones.

size	V	D	J	length	DNA	CDR3
-	TRBV15	TRBD2	TRBJ2-3	16	TGTGCCATCAGCAGAGCGGTTGGCGGGGGGGCCGGGACGCAGTATTTT	CAISRAVGGGAGTQYF
-	TRBV21-1	-	TRBJ2-2	15	TGTGCCAGCAGCAAGAGCGGGGGCTTCACCGGGGAGCTGTTTTTT	CASSKSGGFTGELFF
-	TRBV9	TRBD2	TRBJ2-3	15	TGTGCCAGCAGCCGAAGCGGGGGAAGCACAGATACGCAGTATTTT	CASSRSGGSTDTQYF
-	TRBV6-4	TRBD2	TRBJ2-1	14	TGTGCCAGCAGTGGGTTAGCGGGGGGCAATGAGCAGTTCTTC	CASSGLAGGNEQFF
-	TRBV15	-	TRBJ2-7	15	TGTGCCACCAGCTTCTCCCGGGTCCTTCTGTACGAGCAGTACTTC	CATSFSRVLLYEQYF
few	TRBV6-1	-	TRBJ2-7	11	TGTGCCAGCAGTCTTATCTACGAGCAGTACTTC	CASSLIYEQYF
-	TRBV21-1	-	TRBJ2-7	13	TGTGCCAGCACCCCGGAGCAGTTTAGAGGGAGATACTTC	CASTPEQFRGRYF
-	TRBV4-1	TRBD2	TRBJ2-3	15	TGCGCCAGCAGCCCACTAAGCGGAGCGGAGCGGGGGCAGTATTTT	CASSPLSGAERGQYF
-	TRBV19	-	TRBJ1-6	16	TGTGCCAGTAGTATACGACAGGATTACCCCAATTCACCCCTCCACTTT	CASSIRQDYPNSPLHF
-	TRBV5-1	-	TRBJ1-4	14	TGCGCCAGCAGCTTGGCATCAACTAATGAAAAACTGTTTTTT	CASSLASTNEKLFF
few	TRBV4-1	-	TRBJ1-1	14	TGCGCCAGCAGCCAAGAAAGACAGACGCCGGAAGCTTTCTTT	CASSQERQTPEAFF
-	TRBV4-1	TRBD2	TRBJ2-3	18	TGCGCCAGCAGCCAGTCGGGTGGTGCGGGGGGGCCCAGAGATACGCAGTATTTT	CASSQSGGAGGPRDTQYF
-	TRBV14	-	TRBJ1-1	14	TGTGCCAGCAGCCAATCTGGGGGCGGTACTGAAGCTTTCTTT	CASSQSGGGTEAFF
few	TRBV5-1	TRBD1	TRBJ2-2	16	TGCGCCAGCAGCCCAACCGGGACAGGACAAACCGGGGAGCTGTTTTTT	CASSPTGTGQTGELFF
few	TRBV2	-	TRBJ1-2	13	TGTGCCAGTCCTGACACCGCCTATCGTGGCTACACCTTC	CASPDTAYRGYTF
-	TRBV19	TRBD1	TRBJ1-5	14	TGTGCCAGTAACAAACAGGGGAACGATCAGCCCCAGCATTTT	CASNKQGNDQPQHF
-	TRBV6-5	-	TRBJ1-6	14	TGTGCCAGCAGTTACGAGAGGTTCGTGTCACCCCTCCACTTT	CASSYERFVSPLHF
few	TRBV10-2	-	TRBJ2-7	13	TGCGCCAGCAGTGGTCAGGCCACCTACGAGCAGTACTTC	CASSGQATYEQYF
-	TRBV5-1	-	TRBJ2-7	13	TGCGCCAGCAGCTCCCTCAGCTCCTACGAGCAGTACTTC	CASSSLSSYEQYF
-	TRBV5-4	TRBD2	TRBJ2-5	16	TGTGCCAGCAGCTTGGATGTTAGCGGGGGGGGAGAGACCCAGTACTTC	CASSLDVSGGGETQYF
few	TRBV10-3	-	TRBJ1-5	13	TGTGCCATCAGTGATTCAGGGAATCAGCCCCAGCATTTT	CAISDSGNQPQHF
-	TRBV7-9	-	TRBJ1-1	14	TGTGCCAGCAGCTTAGGCGGGGGAGGCACTGAAGCTTTCTTT	CASSLGGGGTEAFF
-	TRBV6-1	-	TRBJ1-4	14	TGTGCCAGCAGTGCCACCGTGGTACTTGAAAAACTGTTTTTT	CASSATVVLEKLFF
-	TRBV9	-	TRBJ1-1	14	TGTGCCAGCAGCCCCCGACAGTCTGCGACTGAAGCTTTTTTT	CASSPRQSATEAFF
-	TRBV6-5	-	TRBJ2-1	15	TGTGCCAGCAGTTACCCCGGGGGGCCCTGGTGGAAGCAGTTCTTC	CASSYPGGPWWKQFF
-	TRBV9	TRBD1	TRBJ2-5	13	TGTGCCAGTGGACAGGGGGCCGAAGAGACCCAGTACTTC	CASGQGAEETQYF
-	TRBV4-1	-	TRBJ1-5	14	TGCGCCAGCAGCCCCTGGCAGGGGACTCAGCCCCAGCATTTT	CASSPWQGTQPQHF
-	TRBV11-2	-	TRBJ2-3	15	TGTGCCAGCAGCTCCCCCACCGTCACCGTCGGTACGCAGTATTTT	CASSSPTVTVGTQYF
-	TRBV5-4	-	TRBJ2-7	14	TGTGCCAGCAGCACGTGGGGGGGGGCGAGAGAGCAGTACTTC	CASSTWGGAREQYF
medium-sized	TRBV7-9	TRBD1	TRBJ2-5	16	TGTGCCAGCAGCCCCAAAACCGGGACAGGGGGCGAGACCCAGTACTTC	CASSPKTGTGGETQYF
-	TRBV2	TRBD2	TRBJ2-7	14	TGTGCCAGCAGTGGACTAGCGGGTAGCTACGAGCAGTACTTC	CASSGLAGSYEQYF
-	TRBV7-9	-	TRBJ2-3	14	TGTGCCAGCAGCCCAGGGATTAGCACAGATACGCAGTATTTT	CASSPGISTDTQYF
-	TRBV5-4	-	TRBJ1-1	12	TGTGCCAGCAGCTTACCTACAGGGGAAGCTTTCTTT	CASSLPTGEAFF
few	TRBV5-5	TRBD1	TRBJ2-7	17	TGTGCCAGCAGCAGGATTTGGGACAGGGCAACTCCCTACGAGCAGTACTTC	CASSRIWDRATPYEQYF
once	TRBV5-8	-	TRBJ1-3	10	TGTGCCCGGGGGGGAAACACCATATATTTT	CARGGNTIYF
-	TRBV19	-	TRBJ1-2	15	TGTGCCAGTAGTATAGCACAGGGCTTTAACTATGGCTACACCTTC	CASSIAQGFNYGYTF
few	TRBV19	-	TRBJ1-1	15	TGTGCCAGTAGTACGGGGGGGGTCCTGAACACTGAAGCTTTCTTT	CASSTGGVLNTEAFF
few	TRBV5-1	-	TRBJ1-1	13	TGCGCCAGCAGCTCACAGGGTGCCACTGAAGCTTTCTTT	CASSSQGATEAFF
-	TRBV9	TRBD2	TRBJ2-7	13	TGTGCCAGCAGCGTAGCGACTAGCTCTCAGCAGTACTTC	CASSVATSSQQYF
few	TRBV4-1	TRBD1	TRBJ1-2	16	TGCGCCAGCAGCCAAGATCCATTGGACAGGGAATATGGCTACACCTTC	CASSQDPLDREYGYTF
-	TRBV6-5	-	TRBJ2-7	13	TGTGCCAGCAGTCCCTCCCCCTCCTACGAGCAGTACTTC	CASSPSPSYEQYF
-	TRBV9	-	TRBJ1-4	15	TGTGCCAGCAGCGTAGGGCCAGGGCCTAATGAAAAACTGTTTTTT	CASSVGPGPNEKLFF
-	TRBV23-1	TRBD1	TRBJ2-7	16	TGCGCCAGCATAACACAGGGGACCTCGAGCTCCTACGAGCAGTACTTC	CASITQGTSSSYEQYF
-	TRBV4-1	TRBD2	TRBJ2-1	15	TGCGCCAGCAGCTTAAGCGGGAGCTCCTACAATGAGCAGTTCTTC	CASSLSGSSYNEQFF